This paragraph covers one TCR beta chain sequence. Antigen specificity is unknown. This could be a read error, since a much larger clone is one nucleotide away. The length of the CDR3 is 19 residues. Germline CDR1 and CDR2: LGHNA and YSLEER. Combining a sample-barcoded 5' primer with a J-beta primer mix, a second PCR ran for about 7 to 12 cycles. TCRdb analysed the 5' RACE reads with MiXCR anew, one entry per CDR3 protein. In the table there are around 1,900,000 distinct CDR3 sequences, roughly 43% of which are singletons. This specimen comes from a study of blood T cells in healthy people across ages. Study-wide points: Unsorted PBMCs ruled out conclusive naive versus antigen-experienced comparison.

Source material: blood. The genes are TRBV4-3 and TRBJ2-6; 8 positions match TRBD2. The sequence derives from a human donor in good health. The CDR3 nucleotides are TGCGCCAGCAGCCAAGAATCGGCGGGGGGAAGATCTGGGGCCAACGTCCGGACTTTC. It translates to CASSQESAGGRSGANVRTF.